The 30 T cell receptor beta chains below come from one sample, sequenced in a study of blood T cell repertoires in COVID-19. Sequenced by immunoSEQ multiplex PCR; TCRdb stores in-frame clones only, minus some. The sample has fewer than 150,000 clones; approximately 85% are singletons. Sequencing used peripheral blood. The receptor set was obtained from a human donor in a cohort sampled during active COVID-19.

The rearrangement joins TRBV6-6 to TRBJ2-3, with TRBD1 identical over 7 bases. Trimming cost V 6 bases and J 2 bases; bases outside gene matches: 5. Germline V gene sequence: CDR1 MNHNY, CDR2 SVGAGI (reference sequence). This CDR3 is built from 14 residues. The chain's CDR3 is CASRAQGVTDTQYF. DNA for the CDR3: TGTGCCAGCAGGGCCCAGGGGGTCACAGATACGCAGTATTTT.

This clone has a single count. V gene TRBV6-5 combines with J gene TRBJ1-1, with 7 bases aligning to TRBD1. Germline trimming cut 6 bases from V and 4 bases from J; bases unmatched to any gene: 11. The CDR3 is made up of 15 amino acids. Germline-derived CDR1 and CDR2 are MNHEY and SVGAGI. The CDR3 nucleotides are TGTGCCAGCAGGTGGCAGGGGGGTATGGGCACTGAAGCTTTCTTT. It translates to CASRWQGGMGTEAFF.

The chain couples TRBV5-1 to TRBJ2-5, with TRBD2 identical over 13 bases. The CDR3 consists of 16 residues. V was pared by 4 bases and J by 5 bases, with 8 bases of the junction left unmatched. Germline lookup yields CDR1 SGHRS and CDR2 YFSETQ. The CDR3 protein is CASSVGLAGRRETQYF. CDR3 DNA sequence: TGCGCCAGCAGCGTGGGACTAGCGGGACGCCGGGAGACCCAGTACTTC.

In its sample, this clone was seen a few times. The chain couples TRBV6-5 to TRBJ1-5, with D unclear. The CDR3 is made up of 12 amino acids. Germline CDR1 MNHEY, CDR2 SVGAGI. Trimming removed 4 bases at V and 4 bases at J, with 5 bases between. CDR3 nucleotides: TGTGCCAGCAGTTCTGTAAATCAGCCCCAGCATTTT. This sequence encodes CASSSVNQPQHF.

This clone appeared a single time. The chain carries TRBV7-2 and TRBJ2-1; 7 bases are shared with TRBD2. The germline V gene encodes CDR1 SGHTA and CDR2 FQGNSA. V gave up 4 bases and J gave up 0 bases; unmatched junction bases: 15. CDR3 length: 19 residues. CDR3 sequence: CASSSPEVSGGSSYNEQFF. CDR3 bases: TGTGCCAGCAGCTCGCCGGAGGTGTCGGGAGGCAGCTCCTACAATGAGCAGTTCTTC.

This clone was counted between two and nine times. This chain links TRBV7-2 with TRBJ2-1, with 11 bases that match TRBD2. The germline CDR1 and CDR2 sequences are SGHTA and FQGNSA. V gave up 4 bases and J gave up 5 bases; unmatched junction bases: 10. The CDR3 has 17 residues. DNA of the CDR3: TGTGCCAGCAGCTGGAGACCGTTAGCGGGAGGGAACAATGAGCAGTTCTTC. Its protein product is CASSWRPLAGGNNEQFF.

The chain links TRBV14 to TRBJ2-2; 10 bases fit TRBD2. After removal of 4 bases from V and 1 base from J, the junction contained 9 bases not matched to a gene. The CDR3 runs to 18 residues. Germline loops: CDR1 SGHDN, CDR2 FVKESK. The chain's CDR3 is CASSRSFSGRMNTGELFF. DNA of the CDR3: TGTGCCAGCAGCCGCTCGTTTAGCGGGAGGATGAACACCGGGGAGCTGTTTTTT.

The V call is TRBV5-1, the J call TRBJ2-3; 11 positions match TRBD2. CDR1 and CDR2 (germline): SGHRS, YFSETQ. This CDR3 region has 16 residues. Trimming took 5 bases from V and 2 from J; bases not matched to a gene: 7. CDR3 in amino acids: CASRSGLADFTDTQYF. For the CDR3, the DNA is TGCGCCAGCAGGTCGGGACTAGCGGACTTCACAGATACGCAGTATTTT.

This clone has only a few counts. The CDR3 region is CASRNRGYEQYV. DNA of the CDR3: TGTGCCAGTCGTAACCGGGGCTACGAGCAGTACGTC. The gene calls are TRBV3-1 (or the pseudogene TRBV3-2) and TRBJ2-7; TRBD2 is a possible D gene (5 bases). In germline, CDR1 is LGHDT, CDR2 YNNKEL (reference sequence). V lost 9 bases to trimming and J lost 3 bases, with 12 bases between them. The CDR3 has 12 amino acids.

The chain joins TRBV4-3 to TRBJ2-3; no firm D call. The V and J ends lost 1 base and 1 base respectively, with 9 bases between them. This CDR3 contains 15 residues. The germline V gene has CDR1 LGHNA and CDR2 YSLEER. The CDR3 DNA follows: TGCGCCAGCAGCCAAGCCAACCGGGGCACAGATACGCAGTATTTT. This codes for CASSQANRGTDTQYF.

The V call is TRBV6-5, the J call TRBJ1-2; 9 bases fit TRBD1. Germline V CDR1 and CDR2: MNHEY, SVGAGI. The CDR3 consists of 15 residues. V was pared by 6 bases and J by 2 bases, with 7 bases of the junction left unmatched. CDR3 DNA: TGTGCCAGCAGGACCACCGGGACAGGGAACTATGGCTACACCTTC. As protein: CASRTTGTGNYGYTF.

The sample holds a few counts of this clone. The chain combines TRBV6-5 with TRBJ1-4, with 7 bases matching TRBD1. After removal of 5 bases from V and 5 bases from J, the junction contained 8 bases not matched to a gene. This CDR3 comprises 15 residues. The germline gives CDR1 MNHEY, CDR2 SVGAGI. The CDR3 nucleotides read TGTGCCAGCAGTCCACGACAGGGAAAAAATGAAAAACTGTTTTTT. As protein: CASSPRQGKNEKLFF.

Comments on this clone: One junction end disagrees with the germline gene, perhaps due to a read error. This sequence joins TRBV7-2 and TRBJ1-1, with D hard to call. Germline V gene lookup returns CDR1 SGHTA and CDR2 FQGNSA. This CDR3 is 13 amino acids long. DNA of the CDR3: TGTGCCAGCAGCTTAAACCCGAACTCTGAAGCTTTCTTT. Protein: CASSLNPNSEAFF.

The chain couples TRBV2 to TRBJ1-2; D gene uncertain. Germline V gene data show CDR1 as SNHLY and CDR2 as FYNNEI. This CDR3 region has 14 residues. Trimming removed 1 base from V and 1 base from J, with 7 bases in between. The CDR3 DNA is TGTGCCAGCAGTGAAGTAGGCGGTAACTATGGCTACACCTTC. Its translation is CASSEVGGNYGYTF.

The chain links TRBV28 to TRBJ2-5, with TRBD1 matching 7 bases. The CDR3 is made up of 11 amino acids. V was clipped by 4 bases and J by 9 bases; unmatched bases: 2. Germline V gene lookup returns CDR1 MDHEN and CDR2 SYDVKM. The DNA for the CDR3 is TGTGCCAGCAGTTGGCAGGGGGCCCAGTACTTC. Its translation: CASSWQGAQYF.

The chain uses TRBV27 and TRBJ2-7; D is possibly TRBD1 (5 bases). V lost 5 bases and J lost 4, with 24 bases in between. CDR1 and CDR2 from the germline V gene are MNHEY and SMNVEV (reference sequence). This CDR3 spans 17 amino acids. CDR3 in amino acids: CASSPSPPGRVAYEQYF. CDR3 nucleotide sequence: TGTGCCAGCAGTCCGTCCCCCCCAGGCAGGGTGGCTTACGAGCAGTACTTC.

The rearrangement joins TRBV3-1 (or the pseudogene TRBV3-2) to TRBJ2-1; 8 positions match TRBD2. This CDR3 has 17 residues. The trim removed 0 bases at V and 0 bases at J, leaving 4 bases unmatched. In germline, CDR1 is LGHDT, CDR2 YNNKEL (reference sequence). CDR3 region: CASSQEIAGSSYNEQFF. The CDR3 DNA follows: TGTGCCAGCAGCCAAGAAATAGCGGGGAGCTCCTACAATGAGCAGTTCTTC.

This chain links TRBV24-1 with TRBJ1-4; 8 bases are a match to TRBD1. This CDR3 spans 15 amino acids. In germline, CDR1 is KGHDR, CDR2 SFDVKD. The V and J ends lost 2 bases and 5 bases, in that order; junction bases with no gene match: 3. In nucleotides, the CDR3 is TGTGCCACCAGTGATTCCGGGACAGGAAATGAAAAACTGTTTTTT. Residues: CATSDSGTGNEKLFF.

The chain joins TRBV18 to TRBJ1-3, with D possibly matching TRBD1 (5 bases). CDR1 is KGHSH, CDR2 LQKENI, per germline. CDR3 length equals 16 residues. V shed 1 base and J shed 7 bases, with 17 bases lying between them. CDR3 bases: TGTGCCAGCTCACCACTTCTGGAACGGAAGGGGAACACCATATATTTT. Its translation: CASSPLLERKGNTIYF.

The chain employs TRBV14 and TRBJ1-6, with no clear D. Trimming shortened V by 7 bases and J by 3 bases, and 7 bases separated the two germline ends. The CDR3 extends over 13 amino acids. In germline, CDR1 is SGHDN, CDR2 FVKESK. The CDR3 DNA is TGTGCCAGCACAGGCAACTATAATTCACCCCTCCACTTT. Protein: CASTGNYNSPLHF. Supplemented by reference TRBV14 and TRBJ1-6, the full variable domain reads EAGVTQFPSHSVIEKGQTVTLRCDPISGHDNLYWYRRVMGKEIKFLLHFVKESKQDESGMPNNRFLAERTGGTYSTLKVQPAELEDSGVYFCASTGNYNSPLHFGNGTRLTVT.

The chain carries TRBV5-1 and TRBJ2-1; possible D gene TRBD2, 5 bases. Germline V CDR1 and CDR2: SGHRS, YFSETQ. This CDR3 is built from 15 residues. The V gene lost 3 bases and the J gene lost 0 bases, with 10 bases spanning the gap. CDR3 coding DNA: TGCGCCAGCAGCTGGACTCAGAGCTCCTACAATGAGCAGTTCTTC. It translates to CASSWTQSSYNEQFF.

The genes are TRBV4-1 and TRBJ1-5; TRBD1 might be the D (5 bases). The CDR3 is 15 residues long. The germline V gene encodes CDR1 MGHRA and CDR2 YSYEKL. V lost 0 bases, J lost 6 bases, and 12 bases lay in between. CDR3 in DNA: TGCGCCAGCAGCCAAGATCCAGACAGTCGTCAGCCCCAGCATTTT. Translating gives CASSQDPDSRQPQHF.

This clone appeared a few times. The CDR3 region has the DNA TGTGCCAGCAGCTTGGACATAGCCCTGAGGGGCTACACCTTC. It codes for CASSLDIALRGYTF. V usage is TRBV5-4 and J usage is TRBJ1-2, with D unresolved. The CDR3 is made up of 14 amino acids. Germline CDR1 SGHNT, CDR2 YYREEE (reference sequence). Trimming removed 0 bases from V and 8 bases from J, with 14 bases in between.

This clone was detected many times. This chain uses TRBV6-5 with TRBJ1-2; weak D call: TRBD1 (6 bases). V gave up 2 bases and J gave up 5 bases, with 9 bases separating them. Germline V gives CDR1 MNHEY, CDR2 SVGAGI. The CDR3 sequence is 13 residues long. CDR3 sequence reads: CASSYQQGYGYTF. In DNA form, the CDR3 reads TGTGCCAGCAGTTACCAACAGGGATATGGCTACACCTTC.

The V gene is TRBV7-7, the J gene TRBJ2-3, with D uncertain. CDR1 is SSHAT, CDR2 FNYEAQ, per germline (reference sequence). CDR3 length: 14 residues. Trimming took off 2 bases at V and 4 bases at J, with 10 bases between the two ends. The DNA for the CDR3 is TGTGCCAGCAGCTTAAATCTAGACTCAGATACGCAGTATTTT. Encoded protein: CASSLNLDSDTQYF.

This clone was recorded a few times. The CDR3 is CASSPRPAGQQYV. The CDR3 DNA sequence: TGTGCCAGCAGCCCCCGGCCAGCGGGGCAGCAGTACGTC. The rearrangement uses TRBV7-2 and TRBJ2-7, with 7 bases identical to TRBD2. Losses at the gene ends were 5 bases for V and 8 bases for J; bases not matched to a gene: 9. The CDR3 runs 13 residues. The germline CDR1 and CDR2 sequences are SGHTA and FQGNSA.

This clone was counted once. V is TRBV6-2 or TRBV6-3 and J is TRBJ1-5; TRBD1 aligns across 9 bases. The ends lost 2 bases at V and 5 bases at J; junction bases unmatched: 10. Germline V gene data show CDR1 as MNHEY and CDR2 as SVGEGT. The CDR3 loop spans 17 amino acids. Written as DNA, the CDR3 is TGTGCCAGCAGTTACATTGGGGACAGGGCTTTTCATCAGCCCCAGCATTTT. Protein product: CASSYIGDRAFHQPQHF.

V is TRBV7-3 and J is TRBJ1-4; 7 nucleotides line up with TRBD1. This CDR3 comprises 15 residues. Germline V gene data show CDR1 as SGHTA and CDR2 as FQGTGA. V was clipped by 2 bases and J by 8 bases; unmatched bases: 8. CDR3 nucleotides: TGTGCCAGCAGCTTAGAGGGGGCGGTGAGCGAAAAACTGTTTTTT. Protein sequence: CASSLEGAVSEKLFF.

The sample holds a few counts of this clone. Here the CDR3 DNA reads TGTGCCAGCAGGACAGTTGAAGCTTTCTTT. The encoded protein is CASRTVEAFF. The chain carries TRBV6-5 and TRBJ1-1; maybe TRBD1 (5 bases). There are 10 residues in the CDR3. Germline CDR1 MNHEY, CDR2 SVGAGI. The ends were cut back, 6 bases at V and 7 bases at J, with 6 bases in the middle.

CDR3 protein: CAWSVGRRGEQYV. DNA for the CDR3: TGTGCCTGGAGTGTAGGGCGAAGGGGCGAGCAGTACGTC. This chain links TRBV30 with TRBJ2-7, with a possible D match to TRBD1 (5 bases). Trimming shortened V by 0 bases and J by 6 bases, and 12 bases separated the two germline ends. This CDR3 region has 13 residues. The germline V gene has CDR1 GTSNPN and CDR2 SVGIG (reference sequence).